This record concerns one T cell receptor beta chain sequence. The source of the sample is a study of control samples from healthy donors and cancer patients. The V gene lost 3 bases and the J gene lost 1 base, with 6 bases spanning the gap. This CDR3 contains 13 residues. Per germline, CDR1 SEHNR and CDR2 FQNEAQ (reference sequence). Assay used: immunoSEQ multiplex PCR; TCRdb lists only in-frame clones, some missing. Found here are 130,000 to 150,000 clones, just under 95% of them singletons; the top ten hold over 9%. The sequenced material came from blood. The TCR comes from a man younger than 40 in good health. The chain carries TRBV7-9 and TRBJ1-1; D gene ambiguous. The CDR3 here is CASSFRGNTEAFF. The CDR3 DNA reads as TGTGCCAGCAGCTTTCGGGGGAACACTGAAGCTTTCTTT.